This T cell receptor (beta chain) comes out of a study of blood T cell repertoires in COVID-19. Overall study: The cDNA or gDNA used as material had been derived from T cells, B-cell-depleted T cells, or PBMCs.

CDR3 length: 17 amino acids. Per germline, CDR1 SEHNR and CDR2 FQNEAQ (reference sequence). Losses at the gene ends were 5 bases for V and 2 bases for J; bases not matched to a gene: 3. Generated by immunoSEQ multiplex PCR, the TCRdb table keeps only in-frame clones and is missing some. The table records about 74,000 clones, about 86% of them present only once. The clonotype was recovered from an elderly woman with active or convalescent COVID-19. The specimen was peripheral blood. This chain connects TRBV7-9 to TRBJ2-6; 13 nucleotides line up with TRBD2. The CDR3 sequence: CASSILAGGTGANVLTF. The CDR3 nucleotides are TGTGCCAGCAGCATACTAGCGGGAGGGACTGGGGCCAACGTCCTGACTTTC.